The table lists the clone carrying this T cell receptor (beta chain) with a few counts. The antigen remains undetermined. This sample stems from a study of blood T cells in healthy people across ages. Points from the study as a whole: Total diversity from one million sequenced T cells was likely underestimated.

Germline V gene sequence: CDR1 SGHRS, CDR2 YFSETQ. Trimming pared 7 bases from V and 7 bases from J, leaving 9 bases between. This CDR3 has 11 residues. Then a second PCR, running about 7 to 11 cycles, was carried out with a sample-barcoded 5' primer and a J-beta primer mix. TCRdb reprocessed the 5' RACE reads via MiXCR and lists one record per CDR3 protein. The table lists some 1.4 million distinct CDR3 sequences, approximately 40% of them singletons, with less than 8% in the top ten. This TCR was recovered from a young woman in good health. The genes are TRBV5-1 and TRBJ2-1; D is perhaps TRBD1 (6 bases). Sample: blood. This chain's CDR3 is CASAQGNEQFF. The CDR3 DNA reads as TGCGCCAGCGCGCAGGGGAATGAGCAGTTCTTC.